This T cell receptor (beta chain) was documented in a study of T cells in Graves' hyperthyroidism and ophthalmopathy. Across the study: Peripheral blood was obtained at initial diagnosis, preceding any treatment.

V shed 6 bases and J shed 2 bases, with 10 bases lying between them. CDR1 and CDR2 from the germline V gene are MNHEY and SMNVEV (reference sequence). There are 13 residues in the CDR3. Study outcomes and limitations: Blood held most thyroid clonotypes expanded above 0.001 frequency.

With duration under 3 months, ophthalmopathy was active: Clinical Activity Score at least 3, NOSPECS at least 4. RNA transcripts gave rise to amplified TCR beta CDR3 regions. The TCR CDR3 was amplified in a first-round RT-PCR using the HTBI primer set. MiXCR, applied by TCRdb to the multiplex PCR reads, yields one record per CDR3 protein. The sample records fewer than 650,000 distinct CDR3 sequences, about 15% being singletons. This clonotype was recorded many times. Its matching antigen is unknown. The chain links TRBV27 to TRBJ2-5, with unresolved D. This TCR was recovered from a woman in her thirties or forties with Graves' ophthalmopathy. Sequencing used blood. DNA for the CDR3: TGTGCCAGCAGGCACCTTGGACAAGAGACCCAGTACTTC. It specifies CASRHLGQETQYF.